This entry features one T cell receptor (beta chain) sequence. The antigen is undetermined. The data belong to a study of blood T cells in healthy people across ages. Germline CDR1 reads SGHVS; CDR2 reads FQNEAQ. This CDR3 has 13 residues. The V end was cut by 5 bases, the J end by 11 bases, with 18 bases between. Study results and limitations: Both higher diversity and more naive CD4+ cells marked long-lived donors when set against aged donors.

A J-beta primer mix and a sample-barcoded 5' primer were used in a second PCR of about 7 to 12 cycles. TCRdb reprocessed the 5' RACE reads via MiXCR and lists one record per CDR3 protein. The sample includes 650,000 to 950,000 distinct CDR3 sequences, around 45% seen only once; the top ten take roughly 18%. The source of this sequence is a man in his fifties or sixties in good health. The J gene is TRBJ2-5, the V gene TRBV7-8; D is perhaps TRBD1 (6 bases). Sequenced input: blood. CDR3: CASSLSQGREQYF. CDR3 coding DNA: TGTGCCAGCAGCCTTTCACAGGGAAGGGAGCAGTACTTC. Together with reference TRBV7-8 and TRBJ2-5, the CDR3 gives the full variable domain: GAGVSQSPRYKVAKRGQDVALRCDPISGHVSLFWYQQALGQGPEFLTYFQNEAQLDKSGLPSDRFFAERPEGSVSTLKIQRTQQEDSAVYLCASSLSQGREQYFGPGTRLLVL.